The entry below gives a single TCR beta chain sequence along with its context. Its antigen specificity is not known. Base qualities were left out, and no much larger clone turns up one base away. This entry belongs to a study of early T cells in non-severe SARS-CoV-2 infection (dated by TCRdb to the early 2020s). With regard to the full study: TCR sequencing used bulk RNA from unsorted whole blood, so alpha and beta chains could not be paired. What the authors observed across the whole study: VDJdb matching was skewed toward anti-spike CD8 responses and likely underestimated virus-specific expansions, missing private and CD4 specificities.

Set within a cohort of healthcare workers in London, UK, this nested case-control study involved weekly PCR testing of nasopharyngeal swabs along with blood sampling. Between 23 and 31 March 2020, the week of the UK lockdown, healthcare workers were enrolled and then followed up weekly for as long as 16 weeks. For this chain, trimming is 5 bases at the V end and 5 bases at the J end, and the number of junction bases without a gene match is 8. From a lookup of the germline V gene (reference sequence), CDR1 and CDR2 are SEHNR and FQNEAQ. From its cysteine to its phenylalanine, the CDR3 spans 14 amino acids. Here the CDR3 DNA is all that survives: 42 bases in frame from base 1. The library was produced with 5' RACE. The instrument was a NextSeq 500. In the TCR library protocol, unique molecular identifiers were attached to individual cDNA molecules to correct for PCR bias and sequencing error. Both TCR alpha and beta chains were sequenced, and tight co-correlation was observed between alpha and beta sequence abundances in each sample. Per the source publication's procedure: Decombinator V4 was used to annotate the V gene, J gene and CDR3 of the TCR sequences. TCRs were defined as expanded if a significant change between any two time points was detected under a Poisson model with p below 0.0001. TCR abundances were normalised to the total number of TCRs sequenced per sample and expressed as counts per million. MAIT TCRs were defined by TRAV1-2 paired with TRAJ12, TRAJ20 or TRAJ33, and iNKT TCRs by TRAV10 paired with TRAJ18. VDJdb, accessed 1 November 2021, was searched for CMV, EBV and SARS-CoV-2 annotated TCRs, excluding TCRs annotated for multiple antigens. TCRdb applied fastp at Q25 and MiXCR to the public reads, then kept only in-frame beta chains. Each entry merges the rows of one CDR3 protein and shows their most common DNA and genes. These V and J calls rely on TCRdb rather than the paper's analysis. The sample table shows around 82,000 distinct CDR3 sequences, and approximately 11% are seen once. The ten top clones hold 4.7% of the sample.

The receptor's source is an adult who was a healthcare worker with PCR-confirmed SARS-CoV-2 infection or an uninfected control (not recorded which). The sample comprised whole blood. The rearrangement joined TRBV7-9 to TRBJ1-1; 7 middle bases align to TRBD1. Here is the DNA: TGTGCCAGCAGCGTATCAGGGGGTCGGACTGAAGCTTTCTTT. Its protein reads: CASSVSGGRTEAFF.